The 18 T cell receptor beta chains below were found in one sample sequenced in a study of T cell responses to AZD1222 COVID-19 vaccine. Assay: immunoSEQ multiplex PCR; the TCRdb copy retains only in-frame clones and omits some. The sample contains about 140,000 clones, approximately 90% of which appear only once. The starting material was peripheral blood, obtained on day 0 of AZD1222 vaccination. These receptors were taken from an adult in good health.

The gene calls are TRBV10-1 and TRBJ2-5, with 15 bases identical to TRBD2. The length of the CDR3 is 16 residues. V shed 6 bases, J shed 5 bases, and the junction held 7 bases outside the gene matches. CDR1 is WNHNN and CDR2 is SYGVQD in the germline V gene (reference sequence). CDR3 coding DNA: TGCGCCAGCAGGAGGACTAGCGGGGGGGCCCGTGAGACCCAGTACTTC. Its protein product is CASRRTSGGARETQYF.

This chain joins TRBV7-9 and TRBJ2-5; 9 bases agree with TRBD1. The CDR3 is made up of 12 amino acids. Looked up from germline, CDR1 is SEHNR and CDR2 is FQNEAQ (reference sequence). With 5 bases clipped from V and 6 bases from J, the junction kept 1 base outside the gene matches. CDR3 residues: CASSGQGKTQYF. The CDR3 coding sequence is TGTGCCAGCAGCGGACAGGGGAAGACCCAGTACTTC.

This chain connects TRBV7-2 to TRBJ2-5, with TRBD2 identical over 12 bases. CDR1 is SGHTA, CDR2 FQGNSA, per germline. CDR3 size: 16 residues. Losses at the gene ends were 5 bases for V and 2 bases for J; bases not matched to a gene: 6. CDR3 loop: CASSITSGGYQETQYF. In nucleotides, the CDR3 is TGTGCCAGCAGCATTACTAGCGGGGGGTATCAAGAGACCCAGTACTTC.

V and J are TRBV6-5 and TRBJ1-4, with TRBD1 as a possible D gene (5 bases). This CDR3 region has 15 residues. Germline CDR1 reads MNHEY; CDR2 reads SVGAGI. The V gene lost 0 bases and the J gene lost 5 bases, with 10 bases spanning the gap. Here the CDR3 reads CASSYSGHPNEKLFF. For the CDR3, the DNA is TGTGCCAGCAGTTACTCAGGACACCCGAATGAAAAACTGTTTTTT.

The DNA for the CDR3 is TGTGCCAGCAGGCGTGGGATGGATACGCAGTATTTT. Its translation: CASRRGMDTQYF. The chain is built from TRBV2 and TRBJ2-3, with D uncertain. This CDR3 contains 12 residues. CDR1 is SNHLY, CDR2 FYNNEI, per germline. V lost 6 bases, J lost 6 bases, and 10 bases lay in between.

The chain is built from TRBV29-1 and TRBJ1-4; 8 nucleotides align to TRBD1. Germline V gives CDR1 SQVTM, CDR2 ANQGSEA. The CDR3 extends over 12 amino acids. The V segment lost 2 bases and the J segment 8 bases; nucleotides outside the gene matches: 1. CDR3 in amino acids: CSVETGGEKLFF. The CDR3 region has the DNA TGCAGCGTTGAAACAGGGGGGGAAAAACTGTTTTTT.

This clone was counted once. This chain joins TRBV6-5 and TRBJ2-7; TRBD1 aligns across 10 bases. The V gene end was trimmed by 5 bases and the J gene end by 7 bases; junction bases not matched to a gene: 11. Germline V gene data show CDR1 as MNHEY and CDR2 as SVGAGI. The CDR3 sequence is 15 residues long. The CDR3 nucleotides are TGTGCCAGCAGTCAATACCCGGGACAGGGGAATGAGCAGTACTTC. Its protein is CASSQYPGQGNEQYF.

This clone was observed a few times. This chain connects TRBV7-9 to TRBJ1-5; TRBD1 matches 9 bases. Per the germline V gene, CDR1 is SEHNR and CDR2 is FQNEAQ (reference sequence). CDR3 length: 17 amino acids. Trimming removed 3 bases from V and 0 bases from J; junction bases left unmatched: 6. Here the CDR3 DNA reads TGTGCCAGCAGCTTCGACAGGGGGTGGGATAGCAATCAGCCCCAGCATTTT. It specifies CASSFDRGWDSNQPQHF.

V is TRBV7-2 and J is TRBJ2-1; 7 positions agree with TRBD2. Per the germline V gene, CDR1 is SGHTA and CDR2 is FQGNSA. The CDR3 has 19 amino acids. The trim removed 2 bases at V and 3 bases at J, leaving 16 bases unmatched. For the CDR3, the DNA is TGTGCCAGCAGCTTAAGGTCTAGCGGATTGATTAATTACTACAATGAGCAGTTCTTC. This translates into CASSLRSSGLINYYNEQFF.

The chain links TRBV4-1 to TRBJ1-5; 7 bases agree with TRBD1. The CDR3 sequence is 17 residues long. The V gene end was trimmed by 2 bases and the J gene end by 4 bases; junction bases not matched to a gene: 11. Germline CDR1 and CDR2: MGHRA and YSYEKL. CDR3 residues: CASSQPSQGTANQPQHF. The DNA for the CDR3 is TGCGCCAGCAGCCAACCATCCCAAGGGACAGCTAATCAGCCCCAGCATTTT.

This clone was seen a single time. J is TRBJ2-5 and V is TRBV19; no firm D call. V was pared by 3 bases and J by 1 base, with 24 bases between. This CDR3 is built from 19 residues. Per germline, CDR1 LNHDA and CDR2 SQIVND (reference sequence). CDR3 sequence (DNA): TGTGCCAGTAGTATGGTCCTCTACAGCCAGCCGAACGTCCAAGAGACCCAGTACTTC. This codes for CASSMVLYSQPNVQETQYF.

The chain uses TRBV9 and TRBJ2-1; no definite D call. Germline loops: CDR1 SGDLS, CDR2 YYNGEE. The V and J ends lost 0 bases and 9 bases respectively, with 7 bases between them. The CDR3 runs to 12 residues. CDR3 sequence: CASSVEMSEQFF. Written as DNA, the CDR3 is TGTGCCAGCAGCGTAGAGATGAGTGAGCAGTTCTTC.

The chain couples TRBV4-2 to TRBJ1-1, with D maybe TRBD1 (5 bases). The CDR3 has 22 residues. V lost 3 bases to trimming and J lost 0 bases, with 32 bases between them. CDR1 and CDR2 (germline): LGHNA, YNFKEQ. The CDR3 sequence is CASSHLPRANRDGRLMNTEAFF. In DNA form, the CDR3 reads TGTGCCAGCAGCCATCTTCCTCGAGCAAACCGGGACGGAAGACTCATGAACACTGAAGCTTTCTTT.

To note about this clone: Other DNA sequences in the same sample also yield this CDR3. CDR3 in amino acids: CASSPDRTNTGELFF. CDR3 nucleotides: TGTGCCAGCTCACCAGACCGAACGAACACCGGGGAGCTGTTTTTT. This rearrangement joins TRBV18 to TRBJ2-2, with no clear D. The V end was cut by 2 bases, the J end by 0 bases, with 7 bases between. The CDR3 extends over 15 amino acids. Germline V gives CDR1 KGHSH, CDR2 LQKENI. The whole variable domain, remainder taken from reference TRBV18 and TRBJ2-2, is NAGVMQNPRHLVRRRGQEARLRCSPMKGHSHVYWYRQLPEEGLKFMVYLQKENIIDESGMPKERFSAEFPKEGPSILRIQQVVRGDSAAYFCASSPDRTNTGELFFGEGSRLTVL.

In regard to this clone: The sample carries other DNA sequences with the same CDR3. V is TRBV7-9 and J is TRBJ1-1; no firm D call. The CDR3 has 12 amino acids. Germline loops: CDR1 SEHNR, CDR2 FQNEAQ (reference sequence). Trimming shortened V by 0 bases and J by 5 bases, and 4 bases separated the two germline ends. CDR3 in DNA: TGTGCCAGCAGCTTAGCGGGGACTGAAGCTTTCTTT. Its protein is CASSLAGTEAFF.

The chain recombines TRBV2 with TRBJ1-2; D unresolved. CDR3 size: 15 residues. CDR1 SNHLY and CDR2 FYNNEI come from the germline V gene. V was trimmed by 3 bases and J by 4 bases, leaving 15 bases between them. In nucleotides, the CDR3 is TGTGCCAGCAGTGACTTGGGGAGAGCTGGCTATGGCTACACCTTC. Protein product: CASSDLGRAGYGYTF.

V and J are TRBV6-5 and TRBJ1-1; TRBD1 matches 7 bases. CDR1 is MNHEY, CDR2 SVGAGI, per germline. The CDR3 runs 13 residues. With 5 bases clipped from V and 4 bases from J, the junction kept 4 bases outside the gene matches. The CDR3, as DNA: TGTGCCAGCAGTCTCGCAGGGGGCACTGAAGCTTTCTTT. It yields the protein CASSLAGGTEAFF.

V and J are TRBV30 and TRBJ1-1, with D hard to call. Germline CDR1 and CDR2: GTSNPN and SVGIG (reference sequence). CDR3 length: 12 amino acids. V gave up 1 base and J gave up 4 bases, with 7 bases separating them. CDR3 bases: TGTGCCTGGAGTGAGACTGTCACTGAAGCTTTCTTT. Residues: CAWSETVTEAFF.